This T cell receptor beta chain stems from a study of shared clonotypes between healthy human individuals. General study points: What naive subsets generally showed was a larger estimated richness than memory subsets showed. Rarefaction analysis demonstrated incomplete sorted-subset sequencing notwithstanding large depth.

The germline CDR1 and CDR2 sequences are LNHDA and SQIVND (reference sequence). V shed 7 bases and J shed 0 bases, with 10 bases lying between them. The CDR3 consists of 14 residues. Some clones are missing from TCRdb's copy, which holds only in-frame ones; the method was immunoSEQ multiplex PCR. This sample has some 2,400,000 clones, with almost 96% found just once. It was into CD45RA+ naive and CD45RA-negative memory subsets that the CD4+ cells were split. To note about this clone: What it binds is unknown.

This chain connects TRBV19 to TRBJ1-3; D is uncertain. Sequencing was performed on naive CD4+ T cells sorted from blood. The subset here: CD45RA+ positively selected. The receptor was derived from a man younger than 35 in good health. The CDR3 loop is CASMGGFSGNTIYF. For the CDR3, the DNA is TGTGCCAGTATGGGAGGATTCTCTGGAAACACCATATATTTT.